This T cell receptor (beta chain) was observed in a study of vaccination effects on CD4 cells after COVID-19. Notes on the study in general: Whether induced by infection or by vaccine, clones showed marked clonal contraction late after vaccination. In convalescents, spike-reactive clones (those seen post-vaccine) were mainly new vaccine-induced clones.

Prior to sequencing, the ViraFEST assay stimulated PBMC with viral peptide pools, which expanded the antigen-specific CD4+ T cells. Following culture for approximately ten days, CD4+ T cells were isolated. The person had a PCR-confirmed SARS-CoV-2 infection during March to December 2020. Cells in the negative control culture received an HIV-1 Nef peptide pool. Cells had half their medium changed to IL-2 medium on days 3 and 7. Assay used: immunoSEQ multiplex PCR; TCRdb lists only in-frame clones, some missing. The sample lists tens of thousands of clones, 65% to 85% occurring once. The junction had 4 bases not matched to a gene; V was cut back by 0 bases and J by 2 bases. The CDR3 sequence is 16 residues long. Germline V gene data show CDR1 as LGHNA and CDR2 as YNFKEQ. A word on this clone: Its cognate antigen is unknown.

Sequenced material: CD4+ T cells from PBMCs cultured with HIV peptides, taken before COVID-19 vaccination. Specified subset: HIV-1 Nef peptide pool negative control/reference culture. The receptor was derived from a human donor who had a prior SARS-CoV-2 infection. The rearrangement joins TRBV4-2 to TRBJ2-1; 7 bases are shared with TRBD2. CDR3 sequence: CASSQDPGGTYNEQFF. CDR3 coding DNA: TGTGCCAGCAGCCAAGATCCCGGGGGGACCTACAATGAGCAGTTCTTC.